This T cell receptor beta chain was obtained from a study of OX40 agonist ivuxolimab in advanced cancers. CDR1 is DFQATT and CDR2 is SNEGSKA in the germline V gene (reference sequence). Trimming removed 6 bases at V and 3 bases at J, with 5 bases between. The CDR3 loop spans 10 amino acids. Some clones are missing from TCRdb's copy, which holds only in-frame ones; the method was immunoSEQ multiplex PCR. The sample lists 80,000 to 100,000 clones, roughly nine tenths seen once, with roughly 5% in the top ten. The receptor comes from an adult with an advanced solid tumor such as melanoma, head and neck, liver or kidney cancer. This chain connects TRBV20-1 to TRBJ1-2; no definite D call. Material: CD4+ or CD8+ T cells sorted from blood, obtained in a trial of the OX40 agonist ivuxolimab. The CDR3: CSASDYGYTF. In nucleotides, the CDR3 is TGCAGTGCATCGGACTATGGCTACACCTTC.